A single sample is the source of the 14 T cell receptor beta chains below, sequenced in a study of blood T cell repertoires in COVID-19 (dated by TCRdb to about 2020). Libraries were made using the immunoSEQ multiplex PCR assay. TCRdb mirrors the immuneACCESS table, restricted to in-frame sequences. Some clones are absent from its copies; in checked studies, under half trace to an unresolved V gene, and the reason for the others is unknown. The sample table records 110,000 to 150,000 clones; around four fifths of these occur just once. Of the sample, approximately 4.1% falls within the top ten clones. The sequenced material came from peripheral blood. The receptor set was obtained from a woman aged 80 or older with acute or convalescent COVID-19.

This clone was seen only once. For the CDR3, the DNA is TGCGCCAGCAGCCAAGTAAGACCGGGACTAGGGATTTACAATGAGCAGTTCTTC. This encodes CASSQVRPGLGIYNEQFF. This chain connects TRBV4-1 to TRBJ2-1, with 8 bases identical to TRBD2. CDR3 length equals 18 residues. Per the germline V gene, CDR1 is MGHRA and CDR2 is YSYEKL. The trim removed 1 base at V and 4 bases at J, leaving 12 bases unmatched.

The chain is built from TRBV24-1 and TRBJ2-1; 9 nucleotides match TRBD2. With V trimmed by 6 bases and J by 3 bases, 2 bases remained unmatched. The CDR3 spans 14 residues. The germline V gene has CDR1 KGHDR and CDR2 SFDVKD. The CDR3 sequence: CATSSSGSYNEQFF. In DNA, the CDR3 is TGTGCCACCAGTAGTAGCGGGAGCTACAATGAGCAGTTCTTC.

This sequence joins TRBV6-5 and TRBJ2-7; unclear D gene. Germline V CDR1 and CDR2: MNHEY, SVGAGI. The CDR3 runs 11 residues. V gave up 2 bases and J gave up 5 bases, with 4 bases separating them. The CDR3 DNA is TGTGCCAGCAGTTACAATAACGAGCAGTACTTC. Its protein product is CASSYNNEQYF.

The chain links TRBV19 to TRBJ1-1; the D gene is possibly TRBD1 (6 bases). CDR1 and CDR2 from the germline V gene are LNHDA and SQIVND (reference sequence). V was trimmed by 6 bases and J by 5 bases, leaving 22 bases between them. The CDR3 is 16 residues long. CDR3 nucleotide sequence: TGTGCCAGTAGGGTGTCAGGGGCCCCTATGGGAACTGAAGCTTTCTTT. Translation: CASRVSGAPMGTEAFF.

The CDR3 is CASSLMNTEAFF. CDR3 nucleotides: TGTGCCAGTAGTCTAATGAACACTGAAGCTTTCTTT. J is TRBJ1-1 and V is TRBV19; D unclear. Germline CDR1 LNHDA, CDR2 SQIVND (reference sequence). This CDR3 is 12 amino acids long. The V gene lost 5 bases and the J gene lost 0 bases, with 4 bases spanning the gap.

The rearrangement joins TRBV7-9 to TRBJ2-3; TRBD1 aligns across 8 bases. Germline V gene data show CDR1 as SEHNR and CDR2 as FQNEAQ (reference sequence). V trimming: 5 bases; J trimming: 5 bases; junction bases outside the gene matches: 9. This CDR3 has 15 amino acids. The CDR3: CASSQRTGTKDTQYF. The CDR3 DNA is TGTGCCAGCAGCCAAAGGACAGGGACGAAAGATACGCAGTATTTT. Using reference TRBV7-9 and TRBJ2-3 for the parts outside the CDR3, the full variable domain is DTGVSQNPRHKITKRGQNVTFRCDPISEHNRLYWYRQTLGQGPEFLTYFQNEAQLEKSRLLSDRFSAERPKGSFSTLEIQRTEQGDSAMYLCASSQRTGTKDTQYFGPGTRLTVL.

The rearrangement joins TRBV5-1 to TRBJ2-1; 8 bases are shared with TRBD1. Germline V gene data show CDR1 as SGHRS and CDR2 as YFSETQ. Trimming at V came to 0 bases and at J to 3 bases, leaving 8 bases not matched to a gene. This CDR3 contains 17 residues. The CDR3 DNA reads as TGCGCCAGCAGCTTGGGGGTCGGGGGACAGGTCTACAATGAGCAGTTCTTC. Its translation is CASSLGVGGQVYNEQFF.

The chain uses TRBV5-1 and TRBJ2-1; possible D gene TRBD2, 6 bases. The CDR3 spans 15 residues. The germline V gene has CDR1 SGHRS and CDR2 YFSETQ. V was pared by 3 bases and J by 2 bases, with 12 bases between. In DNA form, the CDR3 reads TGCGCCAGCAGCTGGGACGGGGGAACCTACAATGAGCAGTTCTTC. Translating it yields CASSWDGGTYNEQFF. The whole variable domain, filled in from reference TRBV5-1 and TRBJ2-1, reads KAGVTQTPRYLIKTRGQQVTLSCSPISGHRSVSWYQQTPGQGLQFLFEYFSETQRNKGNFPGRFSGRQFSNSRSEMNVSTLELGDSALYLCASSWDGGTYNEQFFGPGTRLTVL.

This chain links TRBV5-1 with TRBJ1-5, with TRBD1 identical over 10 bases. The junction had 8 bases not matched to a gene; V was cut back by 0 bases and J by 5 bases. Per the germline V gene, CDR1 is SGHRS and CDR2 is YFSETQ. The CDR3 totals 17 residues. This chain's CDR3 is CASSLEPRDRGYQPQHF. Written as DNA, the CDR3 is TGCGCCAGCAGCTTGGAACCCCGGGACAGGGGATATCAGCCCCAGCATTTT. Drawing the rest from reference TRBV5-1 and TRBJ1-5, the complete variable domain is KAGVTQTPRYLIKTRGQQVTLSCSPISGHRSVSWYQQTPGQGLQFLFEYFSETQRNKGNFPGRFSGRQFSNSRSEMNVSTLELGDSALYLCASSLEPRDRGYQPQHFGDGTRLSIL.

The rearrangement uses TRBV2 and TRBJ1-2; TRBD1 matches at 7 bases. V was pared by 9 bases and J by 8 bases, with 9 bases of the junction left unmatched. This CDR3 has 12 residues. CDR1 is SNHLY, CDR2 FYNNEI, per germline. The CDR3 region has the DNA TGTGCCAGGAGCTCCCGACAGGGCGGCTACACCTTC. Translated, it gives CARSSRQGGYTF.

In regard to this clone: The same CDR3 also results from other DNA sequences found in this sample. The V and J genes are TRBV30 and TRBJ2-2; D unclear. Germline V lookup: CDR1 GTSNPN, CDR2 SVGIG (reference sequence). V lost 2 bases to trimming and J lost 2 bases, with 9 bases between them. This CDR3 region has 14 residues. CDR3 nucleotides: TGTGCCTGGAGTAGGAGTTCAAACACCGGGGAGCTGTTTTTT. Translated, it gives CAWSRSSNTGELFF.

The rearrangement links TRBV3-1 (or the pseudogene TRBV3-2) to TRBJ1-2; 9 bases fit TRBD1. The CDR3 is 15 residues long. The germline CDR1 and CDR2 sequences are LGHDT and YNNKEL (reference sequence). V was pared by 5 bases and J by 2 bases, with 6 bases of the junction left unmatched. CDR3 region: CASSSPGQGNYGYTF. DNA for the CDR3: TGTGCCAGCAGCTCTCCGGGACAGGGAAACTATGGCTACACCTTC.

The CDR3: CASRSVNTEAFF. The CDR3 DNA reads TGTGCCAGCAGATCAGTGAACACTGAAGCTTTCTTT. The rearrangement links TRBV28 to TRBJ1-1; D remains unclear. The CDR3 runs 12 residues. CDR1 MDHEN and CDR2 SYDVKM come from the germline V gene. Trimming stripped 6 bases from V and 0 bases from J, with 5 bases between.

The chain is built from TRBV30 and TRBJ1-4; possibly TRBD1 for D (6 bases). This CDR3 is 15 amino acids long. V was clipped by 4 bases and J by 2 bases, with 14 bases between them. The germline V gene has CDR1 GTSNPN and CDR2 SVGIG (reference sequence). The CDR3 nucleotides read TGTGCCTGGACCCCCACGCAGGGGACTAATGAAAAACTGTTTTTT. It is translated as CAWTPTQGTNEKLFF.